This TCR beta chain is drawn from a study of cytomegalovirus exposure and HLA in healthy donors. Findings and caveats of the study: The study designated 150 or so TCR beta chains cytomegalovirus-associated.

Turning to this clone: The antigen is not known.

Vbeta (60) and Jbeta (13) primers were used in the PCR. The method was immunoSEQ multiplex PCR; TCRdb's version includes in-frame clones alone and lacks a portion of them. Among about 140,000 clones listed, roughly 82% were seen once. Germline values: CDR1 MNHNS, CDR2 SASEGT. With 3 bases clipped from V and 2 bases from J, the junction kept 3 bases outside the gene matches. There are 15 residues in the CDR3. The sequence was obtained from a man aged 18 to 35 in good health and CMV-seropositive. The sequencing sample was made of PBMCs. J is TRBJ2-4 and V is TRBV6-1; the match to TRBD2 covers 8 bases. The DNA for the CDR3 is TGTGCCAGCAGTGAGCCTAGCGGGTCCAAAAACATTCAGTACTTC. Translation: CASSEPSGSKNIQYF.